The rows below give T cell receptor beta chains drawn from one sample of a study of T-cell memory formation after mild COVID-19. TCRdb processed the 5' RACE reads anew with MiXCR; each CDR3 protein has one entry. The sample yields about 560,000 distinct CDR3 sequences, 17% seen once. The sample was PBMCs or a T cell subset sorted from them (not recorded which). These receptor sequences come from an adult woman who had mild COVID-19 (a few samples of this study predate the infection). Cell type and time point are not known. The CDR3 runs from the conserved cysteine through the conserved F or W. The D gene is left open where the match is weak. Clone size is given for some rows only: seen once, a few or many times, or a class if the clone is expanded.

V,size,D,J,CDR3,DNA
TRBV6-5,few,.,TRBJ2-2,CASSPQGSAGELFF,TGTGCCAGCAGTCCGCAGGGTTCCGCCGGGGAGCTGTTTTTT
TRBV24-1,few,TRBD1,TRBJ2-7,CATSGGQGYEQYF,TGTGCCACCAGCGGCGGACAGGGGTACGAGCAGTACTTC
TRBV5-1,.,TRBD2,TRBJ2-3,CASSLDGTSSNTQYF,TGCGCCAGCAGCTTGGATGGGACTAGCAGCAATACGCAGTATTTT
TRBV5-1,few,.,TRBJ2-1,CASVGVQGGIQEQFF,TGCGCCAGCGTCGGAGTACAGGGGGGGATTCAGGAGCAGTTCTTC
TRBV30,few,.,TRBJ1-6,CAWSGWVTPLHF,TGTGCCTGGAGTGGGTGGGTGACACCCCTCCACTTT
TRBV19,.,.,TRBJ2-7,CASKDLSLGEQYF,TGTGCCAGTAAGGACCTGAGCCTTGGCGAGCAGTACTTC
TRBV29-1,few,.,TRBJ1-1,CSVEDQVWRPNTEAFF,TGCAGCGTTGAAGATCAGGTGTGGCGGCCCAACACTGAAGCTTTCTTT
TRBV4-1,few,.,TRBJ1-5,CASSQEQEGLGRQPQHF,TGCGCCAGCAGCCAAGAGCAAGAGGGGCTGGGTCGTCAGCCCCAGCATTTT
TRBV7-9,.,TRBD2,TRBJ2-3,CASSKAGVSPDTQYF,TGTGCCAGCAGTAAGGCGGGAGTATCCCCAGATACGCAGTATTTT
TRBV29-1,.,.,TRBJ2-5,CSVRGGWETQYF,TGCAGCGTCCGAGGGGGGTGGGAGACCCAGTACTTC
TRBV7-2,.,.,TRBJ2-1,CASSRRRGANNEQFF,TGTGCCAGCAGCCGACGACGGGGGGCAAACAATGAGCAGTTCTTC
TRBV10-3,.,.,TRBJ2-7,CAISWDGGSYEQYF,TGTGCCATCAGTTGGGACGGAGGTTCCTACGAGCAGTACTTC
TRBV12-3/TRBV12-4,.,TRBD2,TRBJ2-3,CASSLWREGGLPITDTQYF,TGTGCCAGCAGTTTGTGGCGGGAGGGGGGCCTGCCGATTACAGATACGCAGTATTTT
TRBV7-2,few,.,TRBJ2-1,CASSPPDEQFF,TGTGCCAGCAGCCCACCTGATGAGCAGTTCTTC
TRBV27,.,.,TRBJ2-3,CASRAASLYSQYF,TGTGCCAGCCGAGCGGCCAGTTTATACTCGCAGTATTTT
TRBV20-1,.,.,TRBJ2-1,CSASRGASSYNEQFF,TGCAGTGCCTCACGAGGGGCAAGCTCCTACAATGAGCAGTTCTTC
TRBV30,few,TRBD2,TRBJ2-1,CAWSSGTSGGASQFF,TGTGCCTGGAGTTCCGGGACTAGCGGGGGGGCGAGTCAGTTCTTC
TRBV7-2,.,.,TRBJ1-3,CASSLEFPTGNTIYF,TGTGCCAGCAGCTTAGAGTTCCCGACAGGAAACACCATATATTTT
TRBV6-1,.,.,TRBJ2-1,CASSEREYNEQFF,TGTGCCAGCAGTGAAAGGGAATACAATGAGCAGTTCTTC
TRBV7-3,.,.,TRBJ2-5,CASSPSGSRQETQYF,TGTGCCAGCAGCCCGAGCGGGTCCCGGCAAGAGACCCAGTACTTC
TRBV11-2,few,.,TRBJ1-2,CASSDRTGNYGYTF,TGTGCCAGCAGCGACCGGACGGGCAACTATGGCTACACCTTC
TRBV6-2/TRBV6-3,few,TRBD1,TRBJ1-5,CASNKGQYSNQPQHF,TGTGCCAGCAACAAGGGACAGTATAGCAATCAGCCCCAGCATTTT
TRBV5-1,few,.,TRBJ1-1,CASRGLGTANTEAFF,TGCGCCAGCAGGGGGTTGGGGACCGCGAACACTGAAGCTTTCTTT
TRBV4-1,.,TRBD2,TRBJ2-7,CASSQVRRGTSGRNEQYF,TGCGCCAGCAGCCAAGTAAGGAGGGGGACTAGCGGGAGAAACGAGCAGTACTTC
TRBV20-1,.,.,TRBJ1-1,CSAGWGTTEAFF,TGCAGTGCCGGGTGGGGGACCACTGAAGCTTTCTTT
TRBV12-3/TRBV12-4,few,.,TRBJ2-1,CASSRRRDNEQFF,TGTGCCAGCAGCCGAAGACGTGACAATGAGCAGTTCTTC
TRBV28,.,TRBD1,TRBJ2-7,CASSPPGTGTYEQYF,TGTGCCAGCAGTCCCCCCGGGACAGGGACCTACGAGCAGTACTTC
TRBV9,few,TRBD1,TRBJ2-7,CASSVAGTAYEQYF,TGTGCCAGCAGCGTAGCCGGGACAGCCTACGAGCAGTACTTC
TRBV11-3,.,TRBD1,TRBJ2-7,CASSTWDRGNFYEQYF,TGTGCCAGCAGCACCTGGGACAGGGGGAATTTCTACGAGCAGTACTTC
TRBV20-1,many,.,TRBJ2-2,CSASVPNTGELFF,TGCAGTGCTAGTGTACCGAACACCGGGGAGCTGTTTTTT
TRBV3-1,few,TRBD1,TRBJ2-1,CASSPTGQFYNEQFF,TGTGCCAGCAGCCCAACGGGACAGTTCTACAATGAGCAGTTCTTC
TRBV5-5,.,.,TRBJ2-5,CASSTSMEGIQETQYF,TGTGCCAGCAGCACCAGTATGGAGGGGATCCAAGAGACCCAGTACTTC